The next 22 T cell receptor beta chains were all read from a single sample in a study of human T cells and chemical hapten exposure. A single record per CDR3 protein comes from TCRdb applying MiXCR to the RACE reads. The profile shows about 340,000 distinct CDR3 sequences, about 7% of them singletons. As to time point: patch test 1, 2 weeks after DPC sensitization. Treatment in this sample: therapeutic diphenylcyclopropenone sensitization with weekly scalp DPC. The starting material was whole blood, obtained in connection with sensitization to the hapten diphenylcyclopropenone (DPC). The origin of the receptors is a woman under 30 with alopecia areata. Some clones in this sample may be carry-over from other donors' samples.

In this sample, this clonotype turned up a few times. The chain has TRBV12-5 and TRBJ1-6; D gene ambiguous. The V and J ends lost 6 bases and 5 bases respectively, with 11 bases between them. Germline assignment: CDR1 LGHNT and CDR2 FRNRAP. The CDR3 has 14 residues. The chain's CDR3 is CASGNDLDNSPLHF. DNA for the CDR3: TGTGCTAGTGGGAACGACCTCGATAATTCACCCCTCCACTTT.

This clonotype was seen ten or more times. The gene calls are TRBV3-1 and TRBJ2-5, with 9 bases identical to TRBD1. V dropped 4 bases and J dropped 4; count of bases not matched to a gene: 7. The CDR3 runs to 15 residues. Germline loops: CDR1 LGHDT, CDR2 YNNKEL (reference sequence). The CDR3 reads CASSPGQGLGETQYF. Here the CDR3 DNA reads TGTGCCAGCAGCCCGGGACAGGGTTTAGGAGAGACCCAGTACTTC.

Comment on this clonotype: This may be a read error, as it is one base from a much larger clone. This rearrangement joins TRBV4-2 to TRBJ2-3; weak D call: TRBD2 (6 bases). This CDR3 region has 14 residues. The ends were cut back, 5 bases at V and 2 bases at J, with 11 bases in the middle. From germline, CDR1 is LGHNA and CDR2 YNFKEQ. The chain's CDR3 is CASSGGENTDTQYF. The CDR3 nucleotides are TGTGCCAGCAGCGGCGGGGAAAACACAGATACGCAGTATTTT.

This clonotype was recorded at least ten times. The chain employs TRBV28 and TRBJ2-3, with 13 bases lining up with TRBD2. The CDR3 covers 18 residues. Germline assignment: CDR1 MDHEN and CDR2 SYDVKM. Trimming cost V 1 base and J 2 bases; bases outside gene matches: 6. The CDR3 protein is CASSLFKTSGGHTDTQYF. The CDR3 DNA follows: TGTGCCAGCAGTTTATTTAAGACTAGCGGGGGGCACACAGATACGCAGTATTTT.

This clonotype was seen more than once but under ten times. The gene calls are TRBV28 and TRBJ2-6; D not resolved. Germline V gene data show CDR1 as MDHEN and CDR2 as SYDVKM. Trimming pared 10 bases from V and 0 bases from J, leaving 7 bases between. This CDR3 has 13 residues. CDR3 amino acids: CAIISSGANVLTF. The CDR3 DNA is TGTGCCATTATAAGCTCTGGGGCCAACGTCCTGACTTTC. Full variable domain (remainder filled in from reference TRBV28 and TRBJ2-6): DVKVTQSSRYLVKRTGEKVFLECVQDMDHENMFWYRQDPGLGLRLIYFSYDVKMKEKGDIPEGYSVSREKKERFSLILESASTNQTSMYLCAIISSGANVLTFGAGSRLTVL.

This clonotype was recorded a few times. V and J are TRBV7-2 and TRBJ1-1; possibly TRBD1 for D (5 bases). The CDR3 length is 12 residues. The germline CDR1 and CDR2 sequences are SGHTA and FQGNSA. Trimming cost V 6 bases and J 6 bases, with 11 bases left between them. The CDR3 bases are TGTGCCAGCAGTTCAGGGTGGGCTGAAGCTTTCTTT. It encodes CASSSGWAEAFF.

This clonotype was seen at least ten times. The rearrangement joins TRBV3-1 to TRBJ2-3; perhaps TRBD2 as D (5 bases). CDR3 length equals 15 residues. Germline V gene sequence: CDR1 LGHDT, CDR2 YNNKEL (reference sequence). V was trimmed by 0 bases and J by 5 bases, leaving 12 bases between them. The CDR3 region has the DNA TGTGCCAGCAGCCAAGATCTTTCGAGGGTAGATACGCAGTATTTT. Translated, it gives CASSQDLSRVDTQYF.

This clonotype occurred a few times. The chain uses TRBV7-2 and TRBJ1-3; D is ambiguous. CDR1 is SGHTA, CDR2 FQGNSA, per germline. This CDR3 has 13 amino acids. V was clipped by 3 bases and J by 3 bases, with 6 bases between them. In DNA, the CDR3 is TGTGCCAGCAGCTTCCAGAATGGAAACACCATATATTTT. Encoded protein: CASSFQNGNTIYF.

This chain connects TRBV4-2 to TRBJ1-1, with 9 bases identical to TRBD1. This CDR3 spans 15 amino acids. V lost 3 bases and J lost 4; bases outside the gene matches: 6. Germline CDR1 and CDR2: LGHNA and YNFKEQ. The CDR3 region is CASSQGQGGITEAFF. For the CDR3, the DNA is TGTGCCAGCAGCCAGGGACAGGGAGGGATCACTGAAGCTTTCTTT.

The rearrangement links TRBV4-2 to TRBJ1-2; 9 nucleotides match TRBD1. Trimming at V came to 0 bases and at J to 4 bases, leaving 6 bases not matched to a gene. The CDR3 extends over 16 amino acids. Germline lookup yields CDR1 LGHNA and CDR2 YNFKEQ. In nucleotides, the CDR3 is TGTGCCAGCAGCCAAGATGGGACAGGGCCTTTCTATGGCTACACCTTC. It translates to CASSQDGTGPFYGYTF.

V usage is TRBV9 and J usage is TRBJ1-6; TRBD1 matches 9 bases. The CDR3 is 13 amino acids. J was trimmed by 9 bases and V by 2 bases; bases with no gene match: 0. CDR1 SGDLS and CDR2 YYNGEE come from the germline V gene. The CDR3 reads CASSVDRGSPLHF. Written as DNA, the CDR3 is TGTGCCAGCAGCGTGGACAGGGGTTCACCCCTCCACTTT.

The chain combines TRBV3-1 with TRBJ1-6, with D perhaps matching TRBD1 (6 bases). Germline assignment: CDR1 LGHDT and CDR2 YNNKEL (reference sequence). The CDR3 is 15 amino acids. Trimming removed 3 bases at V and 2 bases at J, with 8 bases between. CDR3: CASSQGATYNSPLHF. DNA for the CDR3: TGTGCCAGCAGCCAGGGGGCAACCTATAATTCACCCCTCCACTTT.

This clonotype has ten or more counts. The chain carries TRBV20-1 and TRBJ2-3, with D perhaps given as TRBD1 or TRBD2 (5 bases each). Germline CDR1 DFQATT, CDR2 SNEGSKA (reference sequence). This CDR3 is built from 15 residues. V was trimmed by 1 base and J by 6 bases, leaving 17 bases between them. The CDR3 region is CSARGIYGGGDTQYF. The CDR3 DNA sequence: TGCAGTGCTAGAGGCATATATGGGGGTGGCGATACGCAGTATTTT.

The CDR3 sequence is CASSRTGKEHEQFF. CDR3 sequence (DNA): TGTGCCAGCAGCCGGACGGGAAAGGAACATGAGCAGTTCTTC. V usage is TRBV5-6 and J usage is TRBJ2-1, with D possibly TRBD2 on 5 matching bases. With 4 bases removed from V and 8 bases from J, the gap between germline ends came to 16 bases. CDR1 is SGHDT and CDR2 is YYEEEE in the germline V gene. The CDR3 has 14 residues.

This clonotype was observed a few times. The CDR3 sequence is CASSLIGNTIYF. As DNA, the CDR3 is TGTGCCAGCAGCTTAATCGGGAACACCATATATTTT. The chain is built from TRBV7-2 and TRBJ1-3; no definite D call. Germline V gives CDR1 SGHTA, CDR2 FQGNSA. The CDR3 has 12 amino acids. Trimming shortened V by 2 bases and J by 7 bases, and 6 bases separated the two germline ends.

This clonotype was seen a few times. This chain joins TRBV10-3 and TRBJ2-5, with no clear D. The CDR3 loop spans 15 amino acids. V was cut by 6 bases and J by 5 bases, with 19 bases left in between. Per the germline V gene, CDR1 is ENHRY and CDR2 is SYGVKD. For the CDR3, the DNA is TGTGCCATCAGGCCCGCCTTGAAGGACGGGGAGACCCAGTACTTC. This translates into CAIRPALKDGETQYF.

This clonotype occurred many times. The gene calls are TRBV6-5 and TRBJ2-5, with D unresolved. V was pared by 5 bases and J by 5 bases, with 12 bases between. This CDR3 contains 13 residues. The germline CDR1 and CDR2 sequences are MNHEY and SVGAGI. The CDR3 nucleotides read TGTGCCAGCAGTCCCACGGACGGGGAGACCCAGTACTTC. Translating gives CASSPTDGETQYF.

This clonotype was seen a handful of times. This sequence joins TRBV14 and TRBJ2-1, with 11 bases that match TRBD2. The CDR3 runs to 17 residues. J was trimmed by 5 bases and V by 4 bases; bases with no gene match: 10. Germline CDR1 and CDR2: SGHDN and FVKESK. The CDR3 DNA is TGTGCCAGCAGCCCCCGAGGATCTAGCGGGGGGAACAATGAGCAGTTCTTC. This codes for CASSPRGSSGGNNEQFF. Based on the CDR3 plus reference TRBV14 and TRBJ2-1, the full variable domain is EAGVTQFPSHSVIEKGQTVTLRCDPISGHDNLYWYRRVMGKEIKFLLHFVKESKQDESGMPNNRFLAERTGGTYSTLKVQPAELEDSGVYFCASSPRGSSGGNNEQFFGPGTRLTVL.

The chain links TRBV9 to TRBJ2-1; D is possibly TRBD2 (6 bases). The CDR3 has 20 residues. Germline CDR1 is SGDLS and CDR2 is YYNGEE. Trimming took 3 bases from V and 0 from J, leaving 25 bases between them. The CDR3, as DNA: TGTGCCAGCAGCGCGAGTGGGGTCTCGGGGGATAGGGCCTCCTACAATGAGCAGTTCTTC. As protein: CASSASGVSGDRASYNEQFF.

The chain has TRBV5-1 and TRBJ1-1; 9 bases are shared with TRBD1. Germline V gives CDR1 SGHRS, CDR2 YFSETQ. The length of the CDR3 is 15 residues. V was clipped by 4 bases and J by 2 bases; unmatched bases: 6. Here the CDR3 DNA reads TGCGCCAGCAGCCACGGGGACAGGGATAACACTGAAGCTTTCTTT. Amino acid sequence: CASSHGDRDNTEAFF.

Only a few counts were recorded for this clonotype. The gene calls are TRBV9 and TRBJ1-4; D is unresolved. The germline gives CDR1 SGDLS, CDR2 YYNGEE. The CDR3 loop spans 14 amino acids. V shed 0 bases and J shed 7 bases, with 10 bases lying between them. The CDR3 DNA follows: TGTGCCAGCAGCGTAGACGGAGTTCCTGAAAAACTGTTTTTT. Its translation: CASSVDGVPEKLFF.

This clonotype was seen at least ten times. J is TRBJ2-6 and V is TRBV7-9; D is uncertain. The germline CDR1 and CDR2 sequences are SEHNR and FQNEAQ (reference sequence). CDR3 length: 19 amino acids. The V end lost 5 bases, the J end lost 0 bases, and 20 bases lay between the germline ends. The CDR3, as DNA: TGTGCCAGCAGCCCGGACGTCAGGCGGACGGGCTCTGGGGCCAACGTCCTGACTTTC. This encodes CASSPDVRRTGSGANVLTF. The variable domain in full, completed from reference TRBV7-9 and TRBJ2-6, reads DTGVSQNPRHKITKRGQNVTFRCDPISEHNRLYWYRQTLGQGPEFLTYFQNEAQLEKSRLLSDRFSAERPKGSFSTLEIQRTEQGDSAMYLCASSPDVRRTGSGANVLTFGAGSRLTVL.